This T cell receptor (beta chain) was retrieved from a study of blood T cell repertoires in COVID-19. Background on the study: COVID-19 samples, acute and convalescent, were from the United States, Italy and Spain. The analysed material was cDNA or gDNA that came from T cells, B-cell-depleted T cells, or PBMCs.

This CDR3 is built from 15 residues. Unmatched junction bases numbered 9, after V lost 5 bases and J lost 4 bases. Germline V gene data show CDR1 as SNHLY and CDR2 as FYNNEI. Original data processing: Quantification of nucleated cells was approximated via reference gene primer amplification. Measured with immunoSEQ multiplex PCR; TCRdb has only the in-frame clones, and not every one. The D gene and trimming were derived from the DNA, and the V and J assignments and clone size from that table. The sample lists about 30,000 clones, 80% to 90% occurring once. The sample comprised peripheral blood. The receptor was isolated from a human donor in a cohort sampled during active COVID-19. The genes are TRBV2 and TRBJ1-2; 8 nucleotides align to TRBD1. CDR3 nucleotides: TGTGCCAGCAGTAGGACAGGGATGGGCCCCTATGGCTACACCTTC. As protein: CASSRTGMGPYGYTF.